The present T cell receptor (beta chain) was sequenced within a study of CD8+ T cells in alopecia areata (dated by TCRdb to 2016 to 2018). Study-wide context: The treated patients took part in an open-label pilot trial in which moderate-to-severe alopecia areata was treated with oral tofacitinib at 5 to 10 mg twice daily. Patients received tofacitinib for 6 to 18 months and were then followed off drug for 6 months to check for delayed response and recurrence. The study used high-throughput TCRbeta sequencing to examine T cell clonal expansion in alopecia areata, in both the C3H/HeJ mouse model and human patients. On the human side, TCRbeta sequencing was run on scalp tissue and on sorted CD4+ and CD8+ peripheral blood T cells from healthy controls and from alopecia areata patients with either patchy or totalis/universalis disease. Biopsies were taken from tofacitinib-treated patients at baseline and at 4 and 24 weeks of treatment, and a later scalp biopsy was taken in several of the tofacitinib-treated patients. Clonality in the scalp was compared among normal scalp (n=4), patchy alopecia areata scalp (n=8), and alopecia totalis/universalis scalp (n=8). RNA was obtained with the PAXgene miRNA kit for fixed scalp, the miRNeasy kit for PBMCs, and the RNeasy kit for mouse skin. TCRbeta CDR3 regions were amplified by immunoSEQ multiplex PCR with 35 Vbeta forward and 13 Jbeta reverse primers. Beyond this particular receptor, the publication reports: Unlike mouse skin, which is dominated by gammadelta T cells, normal human skin has resident alphabeta T cells that are also sequenced, and this complicates analysis of the scalp TCR repertoire. Higher clonality and more expanded CD8+ clones were observed in lesional scalp than in normal scalp, particularly in alopecia totalis/universalis, a finding suggestive of antigenic drive. Compared with mice, TCR sequences shared between patients were less clear, possibly partly because of HLA diversity across the patient population.

Remarks on this clone: Which antigen it targets is not known. Base qualities are not provided; no much larger clone lies one nucleotide away.

In the paper's terms, the time point label means: baseline before oral tofacitinib. Lesional scalp punch biopsies and peripheral blood were obtained from alopecia areata patients. After PBMCs were isolated by density centrifugation and stained for CD3, CD4 and CD8, a FACSAria was used to sort CD4+ and CD8+ T cells. Libraries came from the immunoSEQ multiplex PCR assay. RNA was extracted from all samples and reverse transcribed into cDNA as template for TCR sequencing. First-strand cDNA was synthesized using SuperScript III with a 2:1 mix of oligo-dT and random hexamers. A synthetic immune receptor repertoire was used to measure amplification bias, and any remaining bias was corrected computationally. In the source study's methods: After raw reads were preprocessed to remove errors, the CDR3 was defined following IMGT conventions as running from the conserved cysteine to phenylalanine. Clonality was computed as 1 minus the Shannon entropy, with the entropy normalized by log2 of the number of productive unique TCRs. Whether scalp clones were CD4 or CD8 was inferred by matching scalp TCRbeta sequences against CD4 and CD8 repertoires sorted from blood. Drawn from immuneACCESS, this table holds only the in-frame rearrangements with V and J called that TCRdb kept. Clones are partly lost; checked studies trace under half to an unresolved V gene and leave the rest unexplained. The D gene and trimming were derived from the DNA, and the V and J assignments and clone size from that table. This sample holds more than 200,000 clones; roughly two thirds were observed only once. The ten most abundant clones make up 1% to 1.5% of the sample.

The CDR3 runs 15 residues from the cysteine to the phenylalanine. Only the CDR3 region is kept as DNA, spanning 45 bases read in frame from base 1. The germline V gene gives CDR1 as MNHEY and CDR2 as SVGAGI. V lost 0 bases and J lost 3 bases; the stretch between them is 11 bases long. This TCR came from a human donor with alopecia areata. The receptor chain draws on TRBV6-5 and TRBJ1-1; the D gene remains uncertain. Sequencing was performed on CD4+ T cells sorted from blood, taken at week 0. Read as DNA, the sequence is TGTGCCAGCAGTTACTCATTCGGTGTGGACACTGAAGCTTTCTTT. Translation gives CASSYSFGVDTEAFF.